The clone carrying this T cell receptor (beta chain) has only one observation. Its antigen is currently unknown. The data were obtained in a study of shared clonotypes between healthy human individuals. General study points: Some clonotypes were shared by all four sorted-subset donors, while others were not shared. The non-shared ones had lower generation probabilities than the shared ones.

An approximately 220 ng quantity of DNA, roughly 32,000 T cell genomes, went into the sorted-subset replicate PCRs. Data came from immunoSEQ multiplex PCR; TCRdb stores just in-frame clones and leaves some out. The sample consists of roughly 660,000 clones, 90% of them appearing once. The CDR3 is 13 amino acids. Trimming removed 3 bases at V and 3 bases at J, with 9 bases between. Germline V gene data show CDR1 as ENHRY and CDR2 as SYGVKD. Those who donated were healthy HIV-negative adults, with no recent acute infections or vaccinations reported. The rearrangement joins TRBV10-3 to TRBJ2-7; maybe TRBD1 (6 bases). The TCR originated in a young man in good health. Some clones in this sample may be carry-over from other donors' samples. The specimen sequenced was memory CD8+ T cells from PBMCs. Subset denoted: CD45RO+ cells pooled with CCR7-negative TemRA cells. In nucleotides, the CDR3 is TGTGCCATCAGTGAACAGGGTAACTACGAGCAGTACTTC. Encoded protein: CAISEQGNYEQYF.